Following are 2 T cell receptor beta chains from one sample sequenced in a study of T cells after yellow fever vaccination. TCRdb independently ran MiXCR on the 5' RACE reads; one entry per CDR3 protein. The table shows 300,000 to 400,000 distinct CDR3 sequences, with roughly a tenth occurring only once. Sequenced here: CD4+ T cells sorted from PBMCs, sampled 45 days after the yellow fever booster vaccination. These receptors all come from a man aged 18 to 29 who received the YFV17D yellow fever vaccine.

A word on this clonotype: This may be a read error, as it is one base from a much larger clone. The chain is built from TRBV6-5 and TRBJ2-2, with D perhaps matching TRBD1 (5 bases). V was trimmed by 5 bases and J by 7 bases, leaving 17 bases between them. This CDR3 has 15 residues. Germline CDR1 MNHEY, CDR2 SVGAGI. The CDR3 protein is CASSPGPGRNGELFF. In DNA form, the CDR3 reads TGTGCCAGCAGTCCAGGGCCAGGGCGCAACGGGGAGCTGTTTTTT.

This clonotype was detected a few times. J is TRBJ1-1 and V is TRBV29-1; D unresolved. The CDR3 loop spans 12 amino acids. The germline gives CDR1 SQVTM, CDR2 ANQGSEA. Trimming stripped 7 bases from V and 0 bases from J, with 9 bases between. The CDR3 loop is CSAQEVNTEAFF. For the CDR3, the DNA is TGCAGCGCCCAGGAAGTGAACACTGAAGCTTTCTTT.